This is a list of T cell receptor beta chains from one sample in a study of CD8+ T cells in alopecia areata. Repertoires were generated with immunoSEQ multiplex PCR, while TCRdb's copy carries only in-frame clones and drops some. This sample carries roughly 150,000 clones, 45% to 60% of them seen once, and the ten largest clones take about 15%. The sequencing here drew on CD8+ T cells sorted from blood, taken at week 4, from a patient treated with tofacitinib. Receptors were obtained from a human donor with alopecia areata. Each CDR3 is given with its conserved first and last residue. A D gene is named only where the DNA matches it firmly. Rows give clone size only sometimes, using once, few, many, or a class for an expanded clone.

cdr3_aa cdr3_nt v_call clone_size j_call d_call
CASSQGPWAGMSYGYTF TGCGCCAGCAGCCAAGGGCCGTGGGCAGGGATGAGCTATGGCTACACCTTC TRBV4-1 . TRBJ1-2 .
CSVEHQETQYF TGCAGCGTTGAACACCAAGAGACCCAGTACTTC TRBV29-1 . TRBJ2-5 .
CASSLSEGSNSEAFF TGTGCCAGCAGTTTATCAGAGGGGAGTAACTCTGAAGCTTTCTTT TRBV27 few TRBJ1-1 .
CAWTSGDIQYF TGTGCCTGGACCTCAGGGGACATTCAGTACTTC TRBV30 once TRBJ2-4 .
CASSKKGQNTEAFF TGTGCCAGCAGCAAGAAGGGACAGAACACTGAAGCTTTCTTT TRBV21-1 . TRBJ1-1 .
CASSLGTDDQPQHF TGTGCCAGCAGCTTAGGAACGGACGATCAGCCCCAGCATTTT TRBV13 . TRBJ1-5 .
CASSQEWPNNYGYTF TGCGCCAGCAGCCAAGAATGGCCAAATAACTATGGCTACACCTTC TRBV4-1 . TRBJ1-2 .
CASSHRAGETQYF TGTGCCAGCAGTCACAGGGCGGGGGAGACCCAGTACTTC TRBV27 . TRBJ2-5 .
CASSQDKEETQYF TGCGCCAGCAGCCAAGATAAGGAAGAGACCCAGTACTTC TRBV4-3 few TRBJ2-5 .
CASSYGGLHQPQHF TGTGCCAGCAGTTATGGGGGCCTCCATCAGCCCCAGCATTTT TRBV6-5 . TRBJ1-5 .